These T cell receptor beta chains were read from a single sample in a study of blood T cell repertoires in COVID-19. Produced via immunoSEQ multiplex PCR; TCRdb's table is partial and in-frame only. The sample lists more than 200,000 clones, 88% occurring once. Sequenced sample: peripheral blood. All receptors derive from an elderly man with acute or convalescent COVID-19. Both conserved end residues are part of each CDR3. The order of the fields is D gene, clone size, J gene, V gene, CDR3 DNA, CDR3 protein. The D gene is left open where the match is weak. Clone size is shown for a subset of rows, as once, few, many or a class of expanded clone.

>.|few|TRBJ2-3|TRBV6-6
TGTGCCAGCAGTTATCAGGGAGATACGCAGTATTTT
CASSYQGDTQYF
>TRBD1|.|TRBJ1-5|TRBV19
TGTGCCAGTAACCCAGACAGGGGCGTCAATCAGCCCCAGCATTTT
CASNPDRGVNQPQHF
>.|few|TRBJ1-1|TRBV10-3
TGTGCCATCAGTGAGAGGGAGTTCGGGACTGAAGCTTTCTTT
CAISEREFGTEAFF
>TRBD1|.|TRBJ2-7|TRBV11-2
TGTGCCAGCGGGATGACAGGGAACGAGCAGTACTTC
CASGMTGNEQYF
>.|.|TRBJ2-7|TRBV6-5
TGTGCCAGCAGTTACTCGTACAGCTACGAGCAGTACTTC
CASSYSYSYEQYF
>TRBD2|.|TRBJ2-3|TRBV7-2
TGTGCCAGCAGCTACTCTAGCGGGACCACAACGCAGTATTTT
CASSYSSGTTTQYF
>.|.|TRBJ1-1|TRBV7-9
TGTGCCAGCAGCTTTGGCAGGGAATCTGAAGCTTTCTTT
CASSFGRESEAFF
>TRBD1|.|TRBJ1-6|TRBV27
TGTGCCAGCAGGCCTCAGGGGGCGGATAATTCACCCCTCCACTTT
CASRPQGADNSPLHF
>.|few|TRBJ1-6|TRBV5-8
TGTGCCAGCAAGAGACAGGCCGCCTCCTATAATTCACCCCTCCACTTT
CASKRQAASYNSPLHF
>TRBD1|.|TRBJ1-6|TRBV28
TGTGCCAGCAGTACCGGACAGGGCAGTTCACCCCTCCACTTT
CASSTGQGSSPLHF
>.|.|TRBJ2-7|TRBV6-5
TGTGCCAGCAGTTACTCGATGATGAGCTCCTACGAGCAGTACTTC
CASSYSMMSSYEQYF
>TRBD2|.|TRBJ2-1|TRBV28
TGTGCCAGCGGATTAGGACTAGCGGGATGGTTCTTC
CASGLGLAGWFF
>.|.|TRBJ1-2|TRBV5-1
TGCGCCAGCAGCCCCCCGGGGGGCGGTGGCTACACCTTC
CASSPPGGGGYTF
>.|.|TRBJ2-5|TRBV5-4
TGTGCCAGCAGCTTGGAACGGCAAGAGACCCAGTACTTC
CASSLERQETQYF
>.|.|TRBJ1-1|TRBV3-1/TRBV3-2
TGTGCCAGCAGCCAAGATCCAAGGAGGGCTTTCTTT
CASSQDPRRAFF
>.|.|TRBJ2-1|TRBV7-9
TGTGCCAGCAGCCCCGATGGTAGGGACTTACTAGTCTCCTACAATGAGCAGTTCTTC
CASSPDGRDLLVSYNEQFF
>.|.|TRBJ2-5|TRBV6-2/TRBV6-3
TGTGCCAGCAGTTACTCCGACAGCCAAGAGACCCAGTACTTC
CASSYSDSQETQYF
>TRBD2|.|TRBJ2-7|TRBV6-2/TRBV6-3
TGTGCCAGCAGTCCGTGGACTAGCGGAGGCTCCTACGAGCAGTACTTC
CASSPWTSGGSYEQYF
>TRBD1|.|TRBJ2-5|TRBV5-1
TGCGCCAGCAGCTGGACCGGGACAGCGAGAGAAGAGACCCAGTACTTC
CASSWTGTAREETQYF
>.|.|TRBJ1-1|TRBV6-5
TGTGCCAGCAGTCAGAGAGGGGAGGGGTACACTGAAGCTTTCTTT
CASSQRGEGYTEAFF
>TRBD2|.|TRBJ2-5|TRBV29-1
TGCAGCGTTGAGGGGGGGGTCCAAGAGACCCAGTACTTC
CSVEGGVQETQYF
>.|.|TRBJ2-5|TRBV2
TGTGCCAGCAGTGTGGTCCAACGGGGGGAGACCCAGTACTTC
CASSVVQRGETQYF
>TRBD1|.|TRBJ2-7|TRBV2
TGTGCCAGCAGTGACAGGGGGCTTAATTACGAGCAGTACTTC
CASSDRGLNYEQYF
>TRBD1|.|TRBJ2-1|TRBV29-1
TGCAGCGTCGTCCCGGGACAGGGGAATCAGTTCTTC
CSVVPGQGNQFF
>.|once|TRBJ2-2|TRBV7-2
TGTGCCAGCAGCTTGGACAGACTAAACACCGGGGAGCTGTTTTTT
CASSLDRLNTGELFF
>.|.|TRBJ2-1|TRBV28
TGTGCCAGCAGTTTATGGAATAGCTACAATGAGCAGTTCTTC
CASSLWNSYNEQFF
>.|.|TRBJ1-5|TRBV3-1/TRBV3-2
TGTGCCAGCAGCCAAGATGTGGCGGGCAATCAGCCCCAGCATTTT
CASSQDVAGNQPQHF
>TRBD1|.|TRBJ1-3|TRBV5-6
TGTGCCAGCAGCTTGAGGGACAGGTACCTCTCTGGAAACACCATATATTTT
CASSLRDRYLSGNTIYF
>.|.|TRBJ1-1|TRBV5-5
TGTGCCAGCAGCTTGGACCTACGGAGCACTGAAGCTTTCTTT
CASSLDLRSTEAFF
>.|.|TRBJ2-7|TRBV7-2
TGTGCCAGCAGCTTAGTTTCCGGGGCCTACGAGCAGTACTTC
CASSLVSGAYEQYF
>TRBD1|once|TRBJ1-5|TRBV11-2
TGTGCCAGCAGAAGAGGGACAGGAGAGAATCAGCCCCAGCATTTT
CASRRGTGENQPQHF
>.|.|TRBJ2-7|TRBV7-2
TGTGCCAGCAGCTTGGTACAGAATTACGAGCAGTACTTC
CASSLVQNYEQYF
>.|.|TRBJ2-5|TRBV11-2
TGTGCCAGCAGCTCTTCTGGGACTGCAAAAGAGACCCAGTACTTC
CASSSSGTAKETQYF
>TRBD1|.|TRBJ1-1|TRBV27
TGTGCCAGCAGCCAGACAGGGTGGGACACTGAAGCTTTCTTT
CASSQTGWDTEAFF
>.|.|TRBJ1-4|TRBV9
TGTGCCAGCAGCCCACAAATCCCGGGGGAAAAACTGTTTTTT
CASSPQIPGEKLFF
>TRBD1|.|TRBJ1-3|TRBV7-6
TGTGCCAGCAGTTTATCTACAGGGACAGTGCACACCATATATTTT
CASSLSTGTVHTIYF
>TRBD1|.|TRBJ1-1|TRBV18
TGTGCCAGCTCACCACGCCCGGACAGGGAGACTGAAGCTTTCTTT
CASSPRPDRETEAFF
>.|.|TRBJ1-2|TRBV5-4
TGTGCCAGCAGCTCTTTACAGAGAAGTAACTATGGCTACACCTTC
CASSSLQRSNYGYTF
>.|.|TRBJ1-1|TRBV7-9
TGTGCCAGCACGGACCGGGGGAACACTGAAGCTTTCTTT
CASTDRGNTEAFF
>TRBD2|.|TRBJ2-5|TRBV3-1/TRBV3-2
TGTGCCAGCAGCTCCGGGACTAGCGGAGAGACCCAGTACTTC
CASSSGTSGETQYF
>.|.|TRBJ1-1|TRBV28
TGTGCCAGCAGTTTTTTGAGGGGGATCACTGAAGCTTTCTTT
CASSFLRGITEAFF